What follows are 24 T cell receptor beta chains derived from one specimen sequenced in a study of blood T cell repertoires in COVID-19. Only in-frame clones appear in the TCRdb table, and some are missing; sequencing was by immunoSEQ multiplex PCR. Counted here are around 250,000 clones, roughly 85% occurring once; the ten biggest clones make up 4.5% to 5.5%. Sequencing input: peripheral blood. Every receptor here comes from a man aged 50 to 60 with active or convalescent COVID-19.

CDR3 sequence: CATSRLEQGDGYTF. DNA of the CDR3: TGTGCCACCAGCAGACTTGAGCAGGGGGATGGCTACACCTTC. The chain carries TRBV15 and TRBJ1-2; 7 bases fit TRBD1. From germline, CDR1 is LNHNV and CDR2 YYDKDF (reference sequence). The V gene end was trimmed by 2 bases and the J gene end by 6 bases; junction bases not matched to a gene: 6. The CDR3 covers 14 residues.

This clone has more than one count but fewer than ten. The V call is TRBV5-4, the J call TRBJ2-5, with no clear D. Germline V lookup: CDR1 SGHNT, CDR2 YYREEE (reference sequence). This CDR3 region has 14 residues. Trimming cost V 0 bases and J 2 bases, with 8 bases left between them. The CDR3 DNA follows: TGTGCCAGCAGCTTGGCGGCAGGACAAGAGACCCAGTACTTC. This translates into CASSLAAGQETQYF.

CDR3 nucleotide sequence: TGTGCCAGCAGGGCCCGGGCTAGCGGGTCACCTATCCAAGAGACCCAGTACTTC. It translates to CASRARASGSPIQETQYF. The V and J genes are TRBV27 and TRBJ2-5, with TRBD2 matching 8 bases. J lost 1 base, V lost 6 bases, and 16 bases had no gene match. The CDR3 extends over 18 amino acids. In germline, CDR1 is MNHEY, CDR2 SMNVEV (reference sequence).

The chain combines TRBV19 with TRBJ1-4, with a tentative D call TRBD1 (6 bases). The germline CDR1 and CDR2 sequences are LNHDA and SQIVND (reference sequence). This CDR3 is 14 amino acids long. The V end was cut by 7 bases, the J end by 0 bases, with 9 bases between. CDR3 sequence (DNA): TGTGCCAGTACCTGGACAGCAACTAATGAAAAACTGTTTTTT. Translated: CASTWTATNEKLFF.

V and J are TRBV11-1 and TRBJ1-4; D not certain. From germline, CDR1 is SGHAT and CDR2 FQDESV (reference sequence). V shed 3 bases and J shed 7 bases, with 6 bases lying between them. This CDR3 has 12 amino acids. CDR3 sequence reads: CASSLAGEKLFF. In DNA, the CDR3 is TGTGCCAGCAGCTTGGCGGGTGAAAAACTGTTTTTT.

This chain uses TRBV7-9 with TRBJ2-3, with 11 bases fitting TRBD1. The ends lost 6 bases at V and 8 bases at J; junction bases unmatched: 10. Germline V CDR1 and CDR2: SEHNR, FQNEAQ (reference sequence). The CDR3 sequence is 15 residues long. This CDR3 reads CASSLLGQGAGTQYF. In nucleotides, the CDR3 is TGTGCCAGCAGTTTGCTCGGACAGGGGGCGGGTACGCAGTATTTT. The full variable domain, completed using reference TRBV7-9 and TRBJ2-3, is DTGVSQNPRHKITKRGQNVTFRCDPISEHNRLYWYRQTLGQGPEFLTYFQNEAQLEKSRLLSDRFSAERPKGSFSTLEIQRTEQGDSAMYLCASSLLGQGAGTQYFGPGTRLTVL.

The chain couples TRBV7-9 to TRBJ2-2, with TRBD1 matching over 9 bases. This CDR3 has 14 amino acids. V lost 4 bases to trimming and J lost 4 bases; unmatched junction nucleotides: 1. Germline values: CDR1 SEHNR, CDR2 FQNEAQ (reference sequence). The CDR3 region has the DNA TGTGCCAGCAGCTGGGGACAGGGCACCGGGGAGCTGTTTTTT. Its protein product is CASSWGQGTGELFF.

CDR3 amino acids: CATSRVYTGGEQFF. Written as DNA, the CDR3 is TGTGCCACCAGCAGAGTTTATACAGGGGGTGAGCAGTTCTTC. The chain recombines TRBV15 with TRBJ2-1; TRBD1 aligns across 8 bases. With 1 base clipped from V and 9 bases from J, the junction kept 5 bases outside the gene matches. The germline CDR1 and CDR2 sequences are LNHNV and YYDKDF (reference sequence). The CDR3 extends over 14 amino acids.

This sequence joins TRBV6-5 and TRBJ1-1; a weak D match, TRBD1 (5 bases). V lost 4 bases, J lost 5 bases, and 14 bases lay in between. The CDR3 sequence is 14 residues long. Looked up from germline, CDR1 is MNHEY and CDR2 is SVGAGI. The CDR3 DNA reads as TGTGCCAGCAGTTTAACCCGCGGGGGGACTGAAGCTTTCTTT. Its protein product is CASSLTRGGTEAFF.

The V call is TRBV23-1, the J call TRBJ1-5, with 7 bases that match TRBD1. Being an ORF, TRBV23-1 has a function that is uncertain. V dropped 6 bases and J dropped 13; count of bases not matched to a gene: 9. The CDR3 is made up of 12 amino acids. CDR3: CASSPRTGPQHF. The CDR3 region has the DNA TGCGCCAGCAGCCCAAGGACAGGCCCTCAGCATTTT.

The table lists this clone with a few counts. The CDR3 sequence: CAISDGVYEQYF. As DNA, the CDR3 is TGTGCCATCAGTGACGGTGTGTACGAGCAGTACTTC. The chain recombines TRBV10-3 with TRBJ2-7; D gene ambiguous. In germline, CDR1 is ENHRY, CDR2 SYGVKD. The CDR3 is 12 amino acids. The V end lost 3 bases, the J end lost 4 bases, and 7 bases lay between the germline ends.

The chain joins TRBV6-4 to TRBJ2-3; possibly TRBD2 for D (5 bases). CDR3 size: 16 residues. Germline V gene lookup returns CDR1 MRHNA and CDR2 SNTAGT. With 3 bases removed from V and 2 bases from J, the gap between germline ends came to 15 bases. The CDR3 coding sequence is TGTGCCAGCAGTGAGCGGGCGGAAATTTCCACAGATACGCAGTATTTT. Residues: CASSERAEISTDTQYF.

This chain joins TRBV21-1 and TRBJ2-2; the tabulated D call, TRBD1, remains unverified against the DNA. TRBV21-1 is designated a pseudogene. The CDR3 covers 14 residues. DNA of the CDR3: TGTGCCAGCATCCACAGGGAGAACACCGGGGAGCTGTTTTTT. Translated, it gives CASIHRENTGELFF.

The chain uses TRBV6-5 and TRBJ2-7; 11 bases agree with TRBD2. The CDR3 spans 14 residues. V shed 5 bases and J 4 bases; nucleotides not matched to a gene: 4. The V gene's germline CDR1 is MNHEY and CDR2 SVGAGI. Here the CDR3 DNA reads TGTGCCAGCAGTATGGGACTAGCGGTATACGAGCAGTACTTC. Protein: CASSMGLAVYEQYF.

This clone was found once. The V call is TRBV14, the J call TRBJ2-5, with a weak D call TRBD1 (7 bases). Germline V CDR1 and CDR2: SGHDN, FVKESK. CDR3 length: 16 amino acids. Deletions cut 3 bases from V and 4 bases from J, with 18 bases between. CDR3: CASSHTRQGGGETQYF. The CDR3 DNA follows: TGTGCCAGCAGCCATACCAGGCAGGGGGGAGGAGAGACCCAGTACTTC.

The CDR3 loop reads CASSQETGVSNYGYTF. Here the CDR3 DNA reads TGTGCCAGCAGCCAAGAAACAGGGGTTTCTAACTATGGCTACACCTTC. The chain is built from TRBV4-2 and TRBJ1-2; 7 positions agree with TRBD1. In germline, CDR1 is LGHNA, CDR2 YNFKEQ. CDR3 length: 16 amino acids. J lost 0 bases, V lost 0 bases, and 4 bases had no gene match.

The gene calls are TRBV10-2 and TRBJ1-4; D remains unclear. V was cut by 5 bases and J by 8 bases, with 15 bases left in between. Germline V gene lookup returns CDR1 WSHSY and CDR2 SAAADI. The CDR3 is made up of 14 amino acids. In DNA, the CDR3 is TGCGCCAGCAGTCTCGTCCGGGAGGGAGAAAAACTGTTTTTT. Protein: CASSLVREGEKLFF.

The chain couples TRBV24-1 to TRBJ1-5, with no clear D. The germline V gene encodes CDR1 KGHDR and CDR2 SFDVKD. Trimming took off 9 bases at V and 3 bases at J, with 17 bases between the two ends. CDR3 length equals 15 residues. CDR3 in DNA: TGTGCCACCGGGAAGGCGGACGGGAACAATCAGCCCCAGCATTTT. Its translation: CATGKADGNNQPQHF.

The chain employs TRBV2 and TRBJ2-3, with TRBD1 as a possible D gene (5 bases). Germline V gene lookup returns CDR1 SNHLY and CDR2 FYNNEI. The CDR3 has 15 residues. Between the trimmed V and J ends, which lost 6 bases and 0 bases, there was a span of 13 bases. CDR3 residues: CASSSAGPSTDTQYF. The CDR3 nucleotides are TGTGCCAGCAGCAGCGCAGGGCCTAGCACAGATACGCAGTATTTT. Looking up the rest from reference TRBV2 and TRBJ2-3 gives the full variable domain: EPEVTQTPSHQVTQMGQEVILRCVPISNHLYFYWYRQILGQKVEFLVSFYNNEISEKSEIFDDQFSVERPDGSNFTLKIRSTKLEDSAMYFCASSSAGPSTDTQYFGPGTRLTVL.

V gene TRBV5-1 combines with J gene TRBJ2-3; 10 bases fit TRBD1. CDR3 length: 15 amino acids. The germline V gene has CDR1 SGHRS and CDR2 YFSETQ. V gave up 4 bases and J gave up 5 bases; unmatched junction bases: 7. CDR3: CASSRGTGEGDTQYF. In DNA form, the CDR3 reads TGCGCCAGCAGCCGCGGGACAGGGGAGGGAGATACGCAGTATTTT.

V usage is TRBV4-3 and J usage is TRBJ2-3, with 8 bases identical to TRBD1. CDR1 is LGHNA and CDR2 is YSLEER in the germline V gene. This CDR3 spans 16 amino acids. V gave up 2 bases and J gave up 2 bases; unmatched junction bases: 6. CDR3 sequence reads: CASSQQGAHTTDTQYF. In DNA, the CDR3 is TGCGCCAGCAGCCAACAGGGGGCCCACACCACAGATACGCAGTATTTT.

The V and J genes are TRBV24-1 and TRBJ2-3; tentatively, D is TRBD2 (7 bases). The CDR3 covers 12 residues. CDR1 is KGHDR and CDR2 is SFDVKD in the germline V gene. V shed 9 bases and J shed 6 bases, with 12 bases lying between them. The DNA for the CDR3 is TGTGCCACCCGGGGGGCGGGGGATACGCAGTATTTT. Protein product: CATRGAGDTQYF.

The chain carries TRBV7-9 and TRBJ2-1; 11 bases agree with TRBD1. The CDR3 extends over 17 amino acids. Germline CDR1 and CDR2: SEHNR and FQNEAQ (reference sequence). After removal of 4 bases from V and 4 bases from J, the junction contained 9 bases not matched to a gene. CDR3 residues: CASSSGGGTGGYNEQFF. In DNA form, the CDR3 reads TGTGCCAGCAGCTCCGGAGGGGGGACAGGGGGTTACAATGAGCAGTTCTTC.

CDR3 in DNA: TGCAGTGCTCCAAGCGAGAAGACCCAGTACTTC. Translated, it gives CSAPSEKTQYF. The chain combines TRBV20-1 with TRBJ2-5; D remains ambiguous. Germline V gene data show CDR1 as DFQATT and CDR2 as SNEGSKA (reference sequence). The V end was cut by 5 bases, the J end by 6 bases, with 10 bases between. The CDR3 consists of 11 residues.